Described below is a single TCR beta chain sequence and its context. What it binds is unknown. The data stem from a study of T cell repertoires in cytomegalovirus infection. The wider study: Matching HLA type, along with CMV infection, was indicated by public TCR beta signatures. Regarding the study as a whole: Dominating the ex vivo response were TCR beta clonotypes that were CMV-specific and HLA-C-restricted.

MiXCR, applied by TCRdb to the reads, yields one record per CDR3 protein. The sample includes approximately 1,000,000 distinct CDR3 sequences, less than 40% of them seen just once. Germline CDR1 SGHVS, CDR2 FQNEAQ. The CDR3 runs 15 residues. Between the trimmed V and J ends, which lost 5 bases and 6 bases, there was a span of 16 bases. Sequencing was performed on cultured CD8+ T cells from PBMCs, taken from culture after CMV antigen stimulation. This TCR was recovered from a human donor in good health (CMV status not recorded). Some clones in this sample may be carry-over from other donors' samples. The gene calls are TRBV7-8 and TRBJ2-2, with D perhaps TRBD1 (6 bases). For the CDR3, the DNA is TGTGCCAGCAGCATACTCGGGACAACTGCCGGGGAGCTGTTTTTT. As protein: CASSILGTTAGELFF. Using reference TRBV7-8 and TRBJ2-2 for the parts outside the CDR3, the full variable domain is GAGVSQSPRYKVAKRGQDVALRCDPISGHVSLFWYQQALGQGPEFLTYFQNEAQLDKSGLPSDRFFAERPEGSVSTLKIQRTQQEDSAVYLCASSILGTTAGELFFGEGSRLTVL.